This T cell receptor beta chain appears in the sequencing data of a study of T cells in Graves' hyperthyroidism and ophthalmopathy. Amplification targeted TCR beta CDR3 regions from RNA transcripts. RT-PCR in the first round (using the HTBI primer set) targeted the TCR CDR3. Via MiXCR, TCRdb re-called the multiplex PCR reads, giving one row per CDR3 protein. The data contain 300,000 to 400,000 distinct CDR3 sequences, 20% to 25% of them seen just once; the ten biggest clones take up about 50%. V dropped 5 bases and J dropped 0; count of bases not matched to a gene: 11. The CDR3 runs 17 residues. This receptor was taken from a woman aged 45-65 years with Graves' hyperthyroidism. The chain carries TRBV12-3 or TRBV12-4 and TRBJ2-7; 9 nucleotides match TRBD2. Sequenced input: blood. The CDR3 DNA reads TGTGCCAGCAGTCGTAGCGGGGGAGATTTTGGCTCCTACGAGCAGTACTTC. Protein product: CASSRSGGDFGSYEQYF.